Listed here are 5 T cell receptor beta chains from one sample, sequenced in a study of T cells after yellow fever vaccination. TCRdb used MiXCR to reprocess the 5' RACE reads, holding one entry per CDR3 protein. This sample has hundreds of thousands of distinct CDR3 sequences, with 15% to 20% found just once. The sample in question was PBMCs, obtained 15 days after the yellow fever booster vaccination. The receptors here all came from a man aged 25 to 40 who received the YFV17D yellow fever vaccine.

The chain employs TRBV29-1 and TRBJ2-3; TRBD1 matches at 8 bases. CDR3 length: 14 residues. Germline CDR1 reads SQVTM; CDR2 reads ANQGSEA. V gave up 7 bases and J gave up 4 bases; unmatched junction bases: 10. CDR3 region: CSAVGQGGPDTQYF. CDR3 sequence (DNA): TGCAGCGCGGTCGGACAGGGAGGCCCAGATACGCAGTATTTT.

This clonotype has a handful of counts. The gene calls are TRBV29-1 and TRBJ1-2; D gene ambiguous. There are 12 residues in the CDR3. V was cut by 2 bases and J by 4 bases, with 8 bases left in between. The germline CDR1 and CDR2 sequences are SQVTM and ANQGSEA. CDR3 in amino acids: CSVETQTYGYTF. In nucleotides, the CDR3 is TGCAGCGTTGAAACTCAGACCTATGGCTACACCTTC.

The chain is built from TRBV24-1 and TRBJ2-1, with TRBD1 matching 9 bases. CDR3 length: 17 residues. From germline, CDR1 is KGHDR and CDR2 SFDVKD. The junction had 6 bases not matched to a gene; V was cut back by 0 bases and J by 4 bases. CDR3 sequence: CATSDLRSDRGYNEQFF. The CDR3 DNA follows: TGTGCCACCAGTGATTTGCGATCGGACAGGGGTTACAATGAGCAGTTCTTC.

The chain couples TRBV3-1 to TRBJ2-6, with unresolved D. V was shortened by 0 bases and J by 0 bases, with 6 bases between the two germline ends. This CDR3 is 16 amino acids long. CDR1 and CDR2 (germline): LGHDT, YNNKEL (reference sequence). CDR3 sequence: CASSQDTASGANVLTF. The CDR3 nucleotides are TGTGCCAGCAGCCAAGATACGGCCTCTGGGGCCAACGTCCTGACTTTC.

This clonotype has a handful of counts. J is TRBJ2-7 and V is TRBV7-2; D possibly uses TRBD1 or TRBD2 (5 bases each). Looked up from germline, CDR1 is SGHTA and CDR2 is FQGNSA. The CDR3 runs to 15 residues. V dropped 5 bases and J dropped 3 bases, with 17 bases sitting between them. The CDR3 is CASSRGVLARYEQYF. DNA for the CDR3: TGTGCCAGCAGCAGAGGGGTTCTAGCCCGCTACGAGCAGTACTTC.